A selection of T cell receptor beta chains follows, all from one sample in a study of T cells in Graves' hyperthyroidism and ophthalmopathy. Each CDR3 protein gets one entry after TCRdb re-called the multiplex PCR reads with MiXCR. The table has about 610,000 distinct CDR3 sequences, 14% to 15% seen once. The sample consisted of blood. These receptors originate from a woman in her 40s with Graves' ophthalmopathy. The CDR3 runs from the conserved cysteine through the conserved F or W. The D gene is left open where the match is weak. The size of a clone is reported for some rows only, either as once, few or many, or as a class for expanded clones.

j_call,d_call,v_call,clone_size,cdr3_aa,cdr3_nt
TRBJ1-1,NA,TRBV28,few,CASSFDFSGGHTEAFF,TGTGCCAGCAGTTTTGACTTCTCCGGGGGGCACACTGAAGCTTTCTTT
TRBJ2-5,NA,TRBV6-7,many,CASTVPPEQETQYF,TGTGCCAGCACCGTCCCCCCCGAACAAGAGACCCAGTACTTC
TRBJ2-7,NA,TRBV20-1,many,CSARDPSAYYEQYF,TGCAGTGCTAGAGACCCCTCCGCCTACTACGAGCAGTACTTC
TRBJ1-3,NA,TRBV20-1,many,CSARDSDQGTRGNTIYF,TGCAGTGCTAGAGACAGCGACCAAGGAACCCGTGGAAACACCATATATTTT
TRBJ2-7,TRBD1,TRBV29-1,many,CSVEGLGQGAIGYEQYF,TGCAGCGTTGAAGGTCTGGGACAGGGGGCAATTGGCTACGAGCAGTACTTC
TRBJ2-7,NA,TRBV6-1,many,CASSESLAGYFYEQYF,TGTGCCAGCAGTGAATCGTTGGCGGGCTATTTCTACGAGCAGTACTTC
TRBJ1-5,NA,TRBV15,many,CATSALRGVGNQPQHF,TGTGCCACCAGCGCTCTTCGGGGGGTTGGCAATCAGCCCCAGCATTTT
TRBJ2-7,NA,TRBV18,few,CASSTTRYEQYF,TGTGCCAGCTCGACCACGAGATACGAGCAGTACTTC
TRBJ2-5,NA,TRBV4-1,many,CASSQDMASLPETQYF,TGCGCCAGCAGCCAAGACATGGCGTCACTCCCAGAGACCCAGTACTTC
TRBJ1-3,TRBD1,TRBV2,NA,CASSHRGSGNTIYF,TGTGCCAGCAGTCACAGGGGTTCTGGAAACACCATATATTTT
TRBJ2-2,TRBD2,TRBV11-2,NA,CASSRGSEVGGELFF,TGTGCCAGCAGCCGCGGGAGTGAGGTTGGCGGGGAGCTGTTTTTT
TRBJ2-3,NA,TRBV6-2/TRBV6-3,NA,CASSFTTAADTQYF,TGTGCCAGCAGTTTCACGACAGCCGCAGATACGCAGTATTTT
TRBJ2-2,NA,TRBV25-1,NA,CASSEYAGNTGELFF,TGTGCCAGCAGTGAATATGCGGGAAACACCGGGGAGCTGTTTTTT
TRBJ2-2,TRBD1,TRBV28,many,CASSWVQGVNTGELFF,TGTGCCAGCAGCTGGGTACAGGGGGTGAACACCGGGGAGCTGTTTTTT
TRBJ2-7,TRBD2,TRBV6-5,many,CASTLAGGRGEQYF,TGTGCCAGCACCTTAGCCGGCGGGAGGGGCGAGCAGTACTTC
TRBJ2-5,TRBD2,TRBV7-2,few,CASSLPLAAYQETQYF,TGTGCCAGCAGCTTACCACTAGCGGCCTACCAAGAGACCCAGTACTTC